This T cell receptor beta chain is drawn from a study of T cells in Graves' hyperthyroidism and ophthalmopathy. General study findings and limits: Peripheral blood also featured most of the thyroid clonotypes expanded above 0.001.

In germline, CDR1 is SGHKS, CDR2 YYEKEE (reference sequence). This CDR3 contains 14 residues. V lost 6 bases and J 8 bases, leaving 20 bases between the germline ends. Those patients with uncontrolled infection, other autoimmune disease, pregnancy or lactation were excluded. TCR beta CDR3 region amplification was performed from RNA transcripts. First-round RT-PCR targeting the TCR CDR3 was performed with the HTBI primer set. MiXCR was run by TCRdb on the multiplex PCR reads, yielding one entry per CDR3 protein. The sample contains 400,000 to 500,000 distinct CDR3 sequences, about 14% of which appear only once. This clonotype was recorded at least ten times. What it binds is not known.

This clonotype was sampled from a young man with Graves' ophthalmopathy. V and J are TRBV5-5 and TRBJ1-2; D is perhaps TRBD1 (5 bases). Sequenced input: blood. The CDR3 sequence is CASNLLGEAKGYTF. In DNA, the CDR3 is TGTGCCAGCAACCTCTTGGGGGAGGCTAAAGGCTACACCTTC.